The following is a TCR beta chain sequence with its context. This CDR3 has 15 residues. The V segment lost 0 bases and the J segment 3 bases; nucleotides outside the gene matches: 8. Germline CDR1 GTSNPN, CDR2 SVGIG (reference sequence). The data belong to a study of cytomegalovirus exposure and HLA in healthy donors. PCR primers comprised 60 Vbeta and 13 Jbeta primers. Here immunoSEQ multiplex PCR was the method, and the copy in TCRdb shows in-frame clones only, minus some. The sample includes some 110,000 clones, roughly three quarters of them seen just once. Donors likely had unrecorded immune exposures despite being nominally healthy when sampled.

The origin of this receptor is a woman aged 18-30 years in good health and CMV-seronegative. The chain carries TRBV30 and TRBJ2-7, with 7 bases lining up with TRBD2. Input material: PBMCs. The CDR3 DNA follows: TGTGCCTGGAGTGTGAGGGAGGGTAGAGGCTACGAGCAGTACTTC. Amino acids: CAWSVREGRGYEQYF.